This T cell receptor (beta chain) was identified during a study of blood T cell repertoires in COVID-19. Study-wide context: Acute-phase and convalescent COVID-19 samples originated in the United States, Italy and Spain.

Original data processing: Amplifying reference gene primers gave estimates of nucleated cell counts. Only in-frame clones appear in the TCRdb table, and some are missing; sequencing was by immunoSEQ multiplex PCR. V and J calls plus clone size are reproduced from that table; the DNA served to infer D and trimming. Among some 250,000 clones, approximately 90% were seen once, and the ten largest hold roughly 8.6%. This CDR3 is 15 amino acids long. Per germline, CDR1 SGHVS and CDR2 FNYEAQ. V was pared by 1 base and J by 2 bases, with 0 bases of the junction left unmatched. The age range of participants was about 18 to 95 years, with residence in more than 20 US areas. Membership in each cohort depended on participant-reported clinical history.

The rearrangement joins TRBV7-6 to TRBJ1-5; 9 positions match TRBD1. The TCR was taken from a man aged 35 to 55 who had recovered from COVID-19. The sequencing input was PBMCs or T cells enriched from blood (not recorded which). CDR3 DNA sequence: TGTGCCAGCAGCTTAGGGACAGGGGGCAATCAGCCCCAGCATTTT. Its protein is CASSLGTGGNQPQHF.